The 32 T cell receptor beta chains below were found in one sample sequenced in a study of blood T cells in healthy people across ages. The authors ran a second PCR of roughly 7 to 11 cycles using a sample-barcoded 5' primer and a J-beta primer mix. One entry per CDR3 protein, called by TCRdb with MiXCR from the 5' RACE reads. The sample contains around 1.5 million distinct CDR3 sequences, 45% to 70% of which appear only once. Sequenced material: blood. Receptors originate from a man between 18 and 29 years old in good health.

The gene calls are TRBV4-2 and TRBJ1-1; possibly TRBD1 for D (5 bases). V was trimmed by 4 bases and J by 10 bases, leaving 13 bases between them. Germline V gene data show CDR1 as LGHNA and CDR2 as YNFKEQ. CDR3 length: 12 amino acids. CDR3 nucleotides: TGTGCCAGCAGCCCCTTCGGGGGGATAGCTTTCTTT. It encodes CASSPFGGIAFF.

The CDR3 coding sequence is TGCAGTGCTAGTAGGACTAGCGGCCCCTCCTACAATGAGCAGTTCTTC. As protein: CSASRTSGPSYNEQFF. V gene TRBV20-1 combines with J gene TRBJ2-1; 10 bases line up with TRBD2. The CDR3 has 16 residues. J was trimmed by 0 bases and V by 3 bases; bases with no gene match: 5. The germline V gene encodes CDR1 DFQATT and CDR2 SNEGSKA (reference sequence).

The chain recombines TRBV5-5 with TRBJ2-1, with D possibly matching TRBD1 (6 bases). Germline lookup yields CDR1 SGHKS and CDR2 YYEKEE (reference sequence). Trimming took off 3 bases at V and 6 bases at J, with 16 bases between the two ends. The CDR3 has 15 amino acids. CDR3 DNA: TGTGCCAGCAGCTACACCCCGGACAGCGTCAATGAGCAGTTCTTC. Residues: CASSYTPDSVNEQFF.

The rearrangement links TRBV27 to TRBJ2-7; D is tentatively TRBD1 or TRBD2 (5 bases each). The CDR3 loop spans 15 amino acids. Germline V gene sequence: CDR1 MNHEY, CDR2 SMNVEV (reference sequence). V lost 3 bases and J lost 7, with 19 bases in between. The CDR3: CASSFQPVRGGEQYF. As DNA, the CDR3 is TGTGCCAGCAGTTTTCAACCTGTACGGGGCGGGGAGCAGTACTTC.

The V and J genes are TRBV20-1 and TRBJ1-6, with D uncertain. The CDR3 contains 14 residues. Trimming left V 6 bases short and J 9 bases short, with 18 bases between. Looked up from germline, CDR1 is DFQATT and CDR2 is SNEGSKA (reference sequence). The CDR3 protein is CSAPKALSVSPLHF. CDR3 sequence (DNA): TGCAGTGCCCCGAAGGCCCTATCGGTTTCACCCCTCCACTTT.

The chain couples TRBV7-9 to TRBJ1-5; D gene uncertain. The V gene's germline CDR1 is SEHNR and CDR2 FQNEAQ (reference sequence). The CDR3 runs to 14 residues. The ends were cut back, 1 base at V and 5 bases at J, with 9 bases in the middle. The CDR3 loop is CASSLGGDYQPQHF. CDR3 coding DNA: TGTGCCAGCAGCTTAGGGGGAGATTATCAGCCCCAGCATTTT. Full variable domain (rest looked up from reference TRBV7-9 and TRBJ1-5): DTGVSQNPRHKITKRGQNVTFRCDPISEHNRLYWYRQTLGQGPEFLTYFQNEAQLEKSRLLSDRFSAERPKGSFSTLEIQRTEQGDSAMYLCASSLGGDYQPQHFGDGTRLSIL.

This clonotype has only a few counts. The chain couples TRBV4-1 to TRBJ2-5; 12 nucleotides align to TRBD2. The trim removed 4 bases at V and 4 bases at J, leaving 10 bases unmatched. Germline V gene lookup returns CDR1 MGHRA and CDR2 YSYEKL. CDR3 length equals 17 residues. The CDR3 DNA is TGCGCCAGCAGCCCCATGCGACTAGCGGGAGAGAGAGAGACCCAGTACTTC. This codes for CASSPMRLAGERETQYF.

CDR3: CASSLGGEETQFF. The CDR3 DNA is TGCGCCAGCAGCTTAGGCGGGGAAGAGACCCAGTTCTTC. This sequence joins TRBV5-1 and TRBJ2-1, with a weak D call TRBD2 (6 bases). CDR3 size: 13 residues. CDR1 is SGHRS and CDR2 is YFSETQ in the germline V gene. Trimming took off 2 bases at V and 13 bases at J, with 16 bases between the two ends.

The chain employs TRBV29-1 and TRBJ2-2; D unclear. V was shortened by 4 bases and J by 5 bases, with 5 bases between the two germline ends. This CDR3 contains 11 residues. The germline V gene has CDR1 SQVTM and CDR2 ANQGSEA. This CDR3 reads CSVAATGELFF. In DNA, the CDR3 is TGCAGCGTTGCCGCTACCGGGGAGCTGTTTTTT.

The CDR3 bases are TGTGCCAGCAGCCAAGTCGGGGTAGCCCTAGTCTACGAGCAGTACTTC. It is translated as CASSQVGVALVYEQYF. This chain joins TRBV4-2 and TRBJ2-7; TRBD2 might be the D (5 bases). CDR1 is LGHNA, CDR2 YNFKEQ, per germline. The CDR3 extends over 16 amino acids. Trimming cost V 1 base and J 3 bases, with 16 bases left between them.

V usage is TRBV5-1 and J usage is TRBJ1-1; no reliable D call. The CDR3 covers 15 residues. Germline CDR1 SGHRS, CDR2 YFSETQ. V lost 0 bases and J 0 bases, leaving 9 bases between the germline ends. The CDR3 DNA sequence: TGCGCCAGCAGCTTGGAGGGTAACATGAACACTGAAGCTTTCTTT. It yields the protein CASSLEGNMNTEAFF.

The sample holds a few counts of this clonotype. The chain joins TRBV6-5 to TRBJ2-7; D might be TRBD1 (5 bases). The CDR3 loop spans 15 amino acids. From germline, CDR1 is MNHEY and CDR2 SVGAGI. Trimming left V 0 bases short and J 1 base short, with 10 bases between. The CDR3 loop is CASSYSNRQSYEQYF. DNA for the CDR3: TGTGCCAGCAGTTACTCGAATAGACAGTCCTACGAGCAGTACTTC.

This sequence joins TRBV10-3 and TRBJ2-5; a weak D match, TRBD2 (5 bases). TRBJ2-7 matches the DNA end more closely, so the J call is doubtful. Germline V lookup: CDR1 ENHRY, CDR2 SYGVKD. The CDR3 has 16 residues. The CDR3 spells CAISESNVVRRGEQYF. The CDR3 DNA reads TGTGCCATCAGTGAGTCGAATGTAGTTCGTCGGGGCGAGCAGTACTTC.

Worth noting for this clonotype: The germline gene is not matched at one end of the junction; a read error may be the cause. The rearrangement uses TRBV6-2 or TRBV6-3 and TRBJ2-5; tentative D call: TRBD2 (6 bases). CDR3 length equals 14 residues. Germline V gene data show CDR1 as MNHEY and CDR2 as SVGEGT. CDR3 nucleotides: TGTGCCTGCAGTTCGGGAGACCCTCAAGAGACCCAGTACTTC. Translation gives CACSSGDPQETQYF.

V is TRBV4-1 and J is TRBJ2-7, with D perhaps TRBD2 (5 bases). V gave up 4 bases and J gave up 2 bases, with 15 bases separating them. The CDR3 spans 15 residues. Germline V CDR1 and CDR2: MGHRA, YSYEKL. The chain's CDR3 is CASSPLSSGTYEQYF. CDR3 DNA sequence: TGCGCCAGCAGCCCCCTTTCGAGCGGCACCTACGAGCAGTACTTC.

The table lists this clonotype with a few counts. The gene calls are TRBV12-3 or TRBV12-4 and TRBJ1-2, with TRBD1 as a possible D gene (6 bases). The CDR3 length is 14 residues. V lost 2 bases and J lost 5, with 12 bases in between. The CDR3 region has the DNA TGTGCCAGCAGTTTAACAGGGATTAAGTATGGCTACACCTTC. It translates to CASSLTGIKYGYTF.

This clonotype was picked up a small number of times. This chain connects TRBV6-2 or TRBV6-3 to TRBJ2-1; 14 nucleotides align to TRBD2. Germline loops: CDR1 MNHEY, CDR2 SVGEGT. The CDR3 is 20 amino acids. Germline trimming cut 11 bases from V and 0 bases from J; bases unmatched to any gene: 18. CDR3 nucleotides: TGTGCCGTACAATCGGGACTAGCGGGAGAGGGGGGGACCTCCTACAATGAGCAGTTCTTC. Amino acid sequence: CAVQSGLAGEGGTSYNEQFF.

The chain is built from TRBV6-5 and TRBJ2-4; TRBD1 agrees at 7 bases. This CDR3 contains 13 residues. V lost 6 bases, J lost 6 bases, and 5 bases stayed unmatched. Germline-derived CDR1 and CDR2 are MNHEY and SVGAGI. CDR3 in amino acids: CASRRTGVNIQYF. The DNA for the CDR3 is TGTGCCAGCAGGAGAACAGGGGTAAACATTCAGTACTTC.

This clonotype was detected only a few times. The CDR3 reads CASRSGTGPLGTEAFF. The DNA of the CDR3 is TGTGCCAGCCGTTCGGGGACAGGGCCTCTGGGCACTGAAGCTTTCTTT. The rearrangement uses TRBV6-2 or TRBV6-3 and TRBJ1-1; 9 nucleotides match TRBD1. The CDR3 is 16 amino acids. Germline CDR1 and CDR2: MNHEY and SVGEGT. V shed 8 bases, J shed 4 bases, and the junction held 14 bases outside the gene matches.

About this clonotype itself: One end of the junction does not line up with germline, which may come from a read error. J is TRBJ1-4 and V is TRBV15; perhaps TRBD1 as D (5 bases). Germline-derived CDR1 and CDR2 are LNHNV and YYDKDF (reference sequence). The CDR3 loop spans 16 amino acids. CDR3 sequence reads: CTTSRHRDLVGEKLFF. In DNA, the CDR3 is TGTACCACCAGCAGGCACCGGGACCTGGTGGGTGAAAAACTGTTTTTT. Together with reference TRBV15 and TRBJ1-4, the CDR3 gives the full variable domain: DAMVIQNPRYQVTQFGKPVTLSCSQTLNHNVMYWYQQKSSQAPKLLFHYYDKDFNNEADTPDNFQSRRPNTSFCFLDIRSPGLGDTAMYLCTTSRHRDLVGEKLFFGSGTQLSVL.

The chain has TRBV27 and TRBJ2-2; 7 bases agree with TRBD1. The germline V gene has CDR1 MNHEY and CDR2 SMNVEV (reference sequence). Trimming removed 4 bases from V and 6 bases from J; junction bases left unmatched: 14. The length of the CDR3 is 17 residues. The CDR3 sequence: CASSSELQGPNAGELFF. The CDR3 DNA reads as TGTGCCAGCAGTTCAGAATTACAGGGGCCAAACGCCGGGGAGCTGTTTTTT.

V and J are TRBV5-1 and TRBJ2-3, with 8 bases that match TRBD2. Per the germline V gene, CDR1 is SGHRS and CDR2 is YFSETQ. The CDR3 is 19 amino acids. J was trimmed by 2 bases and V by 6 bases; bases with no gene match: 20. The CDR3 region has the DNA TGCGCCAGCACCCTGTGGGGCACTCCGGGACTAGTACTCACAGATACGCAGTATTTT. Translating it yields CASTLWGTPGLVLTDTQYF.

This clonotype was observed a handful of times. The chain employs TRBV10-3 and TRBJ2-7; 12 bases fit TRBD1. The CDR3 sequence is 17 residues long. V gave up 3 bases and J gave up 4 bases; unmatched junction bases: 10. Germline-derived CDR1 and CDR2 are ENHRY and SYGVKD. The CDR3: CAISDSGTGGARYEQYF. In nucleotides, the CDR3 is TGTGCCATCAGTGACTCCGGGACAGGGGGCGCGAGGTACGAGCAGTACTTC.

This clonotype has just one count. The chain links TRBV12-3 or TRBV12-4 to TRBJ1-5, with TRBD1 as a possible D gene (5 bases). This CDR3 comprises 17 residues. V lost 6 bases, J lost 1 base, and 19 bases lay in between. Here the CDR3 reads CASSSDWGTSSNQPQHF. The DNA for the CDR3 is TGTGCCAGCAGCTCCGACTGGGGGACCTCCAGCAATCAGCCCCAGCATTTT.

The chain has TRBV28 and TRBJ2-5, with a weak D call TRBD2 (7 bases). The CDR3 is 16 residues long. CDR1 MDHEN and CDR2 SYDVKM come from the germline V gene. The V gene lost 5 bases and the J gene lost 6 bases, with 22 bases spanning the gap. The CDR3 sequence is CASSGLRDRGAQTQYF. As DNA, the CDR3 is TGTGCCAGCAGTGGGCTGAGGGACCGGGGGGCCCAGACCCAGTACTTC.

V gene TRBV29-1 combines with J gene TRBJ2-1; D uncertain. The V gene's germline CDR1 is SQVTM and CDR2 ANQGSEA. V gave up 6 bases and J gave up 10 bases, with 13 bases separating them. The CDR3 is 11 amino acids. CDR3 protein: CSVRGYEEQFF. CDR3 DNA: TGCAGCGTGAGAGGATACGAGGAGCAGTTCTTC.

This clonotype was seen more than once but under ten times. The rearrangement uses TRBV3-1 and TRBJ2-5; D gene uncertain. CDR3 length equals 12 residues. With 6 bases removed from V and 5 bases from J, the gap between germline ends came to 10 bases. CDR1 and CDR2 from the germline V gene are LGHDT and YNNKEL (reference sequence). The CDR3 DNA sequence: TGTGCCAGCAGACTTGCGATGGAGACCCAGTACTTC. Translated, it gives CASRLAMETQYF.

This clonotype was found a few times. The rearrangement joins TRBV4-1 to TRBJ2-2; no clear D gene. CDR1 and CDR2 from the germline V gene are MGHRA and YSYEKL. Trimming stripped 1 base from V and 6 bases from J, with 9 bases between. There are 14 residues in the CDR3. The CDR3 loop is CASSQVELAGELFF. The CDR3 DNA sequence: TGCGCCAGCAGCCAAGTAGAGTTGGCCGGGGAGCTGTTTTTT.

The rearrangement uses TRBV7-6 and TRBJ1-1, with TRBD1 matching 7 bases. The V segment lost 6 bases and the J segment 1 base; nucleotides outside the gene matches: 8. Germline V gives CDR1 SGHVS, CDR2 FNYEAQ. This CDR3 is 15 amino acids long. The CDR3 sequence is CASSSTGSANTEAFF. The CDR3 DNA reads as TGTGCCAGCAGTTCGACAGGGTCGGCGAACACTGAAGCTTTCTTT. The full variable domain, with the rest looked up from reference TRBV7-6 and TRBJ1-1, is GAGVSQSPRYKVTKRGQDVALRCDPISGHVSLYWYRQALGQGPEFLTYFNYEAQQDKSGLPNDRFSAERPEGSISTLTIQRTEQRDSAMYRCASSSTGSANTEAFFGQGTRLTVV.

The chain carries TRBV7-2 and TRBJ2-7; 8 bases fit TRBD2. Unmatched junction bases numbered 5, after V lost 1 base and J lost 3 bases. The CDR3 covers 15 residues. Germline CDR1 is SGHTA and CDR2 is FQGNSA. CDR3 residues: CASSLGSGVNYEQYF. CDR3 nucleotides: TGTGCCAGCAGCTTAGGTAGCGGGGTAAACTACGAGCAGTACTTC. The variable domain in full, completed from reference TRBV7-2 and TRBJ2-7, reads GAGVSQSPSNKVTEKGKDVELRCDPISGHTALYWYRQSLGQGLEFLIYFQGNSAPDKSGLPSDRFSAERTGGSVSTLTIQRTQQEDSAVYLCASSLGSGVNYEQYFGPGTRLTVT.

The J gene is TRBJ2-7, the V gene TRBV4-2; D possibly corresponds to TRBD1 (6 bases). The better agreement between TRBJ2-4 and the DNA end casts doubt on the J call. Germline V lookup: CDR1 LGHNA, CDR2 YNFKEQ. This CDR3 has 16 residues. This CDR3 reads CASSQYYREGELIQYF. CDR3 DNA sequence: TGTGCCAGCAGCCAATATTACAGGGAAGGGGAACTCATTCAGTACTTC.

The chain has TRBV4-1 and TRBJ2-1; 9 bases agree with TRBD1. Germline-derived CDR1 and CDR2 are MGHRA and YSYEKL. The CDR3 length is 15 residues. V trimming: 0 bases; J trimming: 11 bases; junction bases outside the gene matches: 8. The CDR3, as DNA: TGCGCCAGCAGCCAAGACGGGACAGGGCATTTCAAGCAGTTCTTC. As protein: CASSQDGTGHFKQFF.